This is a list of T cell receptor beta chains from one sample in a study of T cell responses to AZD1222 COVID-19 vaccine. Libraries were prepared by immunoSEQ multiplex PCR; TCRdb keeps only in-frame clonotypes and omits some of them. The sample holds approximately 100,000 clones, 90% seen once. Sequenced material: peripheral blood, taken on day 0 of AZD1222 vaccination. These receptors were taken from an adult in good health. Each CDR3 is given with its conserved first and last residue. A clone size is listed for some rows: how often the clone was seen (once, few, many), or a class if it is expanded.

J gene,clone size,V gene,CDR3 protein
TRBJ1-4,-,TRBV30,CAWSDSSEKLFF
TRBJ1-1,few,TRBV7-9,CASSSVQGPMNTEAFF
TRBJ2-5,-,TRBV29-1,CSVPPRASETQYF
TRBJ2-7,-,TRBV18,CASSPERGGYEQYF
TRBJ2-7,-,TRBV6-5,CASSRGLSYEQYF
TRBJ2-7,-,TRBV11-3,CASSFGQLPTYEQYF
TRBJ2-7,-,TRBV5-1,CASSLYDGTSSYEQYF
TRBJ1-5,-,TRBV19,CASSPGGRGQPQHF
TRBJ1-3,-,TRBV7-9,CASSSVLKGNTIYF
TRBJ2-1,-,TRBV27,CASSFIGQGANEQFF
TRBJ2-3,-,TRBV5-4,CASSLAGLSTDTQYF
TRBJ2-5,-,TRBV19,CASKATLQETQYF
TRBJ2-7,-,TRBV28,CASSTRQGGHDDEQYF